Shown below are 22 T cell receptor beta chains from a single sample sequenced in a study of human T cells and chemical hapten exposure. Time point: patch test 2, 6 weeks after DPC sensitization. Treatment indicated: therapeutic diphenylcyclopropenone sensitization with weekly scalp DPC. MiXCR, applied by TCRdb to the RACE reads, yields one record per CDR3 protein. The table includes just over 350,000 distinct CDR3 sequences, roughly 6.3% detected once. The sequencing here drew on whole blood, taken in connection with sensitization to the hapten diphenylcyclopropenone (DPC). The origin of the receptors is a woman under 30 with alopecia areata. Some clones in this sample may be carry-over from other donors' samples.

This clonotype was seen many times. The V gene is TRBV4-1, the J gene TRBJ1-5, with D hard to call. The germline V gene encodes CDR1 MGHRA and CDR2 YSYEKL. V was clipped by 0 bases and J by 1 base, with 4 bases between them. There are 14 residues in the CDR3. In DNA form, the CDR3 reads TGCGCCAGCAGCCAAGAGGAGAGCAATCAGCCCCAGCATTTT. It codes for CASSQEESNQPQHF.

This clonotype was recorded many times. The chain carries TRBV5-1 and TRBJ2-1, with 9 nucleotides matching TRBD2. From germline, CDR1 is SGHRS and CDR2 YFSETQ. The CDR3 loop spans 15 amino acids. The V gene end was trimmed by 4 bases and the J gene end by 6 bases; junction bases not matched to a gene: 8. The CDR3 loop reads CASSLGTSILNEQFF. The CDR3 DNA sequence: TGCGCCAGCAGCCTAGGGACTAGCATCCTCAATGAGCAGTTCTTC.

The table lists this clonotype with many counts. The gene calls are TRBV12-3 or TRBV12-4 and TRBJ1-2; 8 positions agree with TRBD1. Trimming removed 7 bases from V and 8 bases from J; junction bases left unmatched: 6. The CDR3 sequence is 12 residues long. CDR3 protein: CASKPTGDGYTF. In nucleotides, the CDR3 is TGTGCCAGCAAACCGACAGGGGACGGCTACACCTTC.

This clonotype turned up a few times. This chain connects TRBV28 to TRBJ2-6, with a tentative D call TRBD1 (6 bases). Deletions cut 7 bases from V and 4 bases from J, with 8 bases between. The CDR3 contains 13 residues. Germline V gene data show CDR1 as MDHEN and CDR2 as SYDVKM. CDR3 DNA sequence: TGTGCCAGCATAGGGGGAGGGGCCAACGTCCTGACTTTC. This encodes CASIGGGANVLTF.

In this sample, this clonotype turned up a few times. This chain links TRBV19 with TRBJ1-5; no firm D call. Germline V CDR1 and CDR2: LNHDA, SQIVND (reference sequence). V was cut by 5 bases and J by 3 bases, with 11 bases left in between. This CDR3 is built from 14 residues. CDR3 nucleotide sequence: TGTGCCAGTAGTTTTGCATTCTACAATCAGCCCCAGCATTTT. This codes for CASSFAFYNQPQHF.

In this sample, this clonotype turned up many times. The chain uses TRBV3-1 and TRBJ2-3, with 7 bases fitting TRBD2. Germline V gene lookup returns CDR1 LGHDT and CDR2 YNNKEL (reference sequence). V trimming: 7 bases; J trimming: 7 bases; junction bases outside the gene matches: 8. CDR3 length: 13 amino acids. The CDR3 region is CASKYLAVNTQYF. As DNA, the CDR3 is TGTGCCAGCAAATACCTAGCGGTAAATACGCAGTATTTT.

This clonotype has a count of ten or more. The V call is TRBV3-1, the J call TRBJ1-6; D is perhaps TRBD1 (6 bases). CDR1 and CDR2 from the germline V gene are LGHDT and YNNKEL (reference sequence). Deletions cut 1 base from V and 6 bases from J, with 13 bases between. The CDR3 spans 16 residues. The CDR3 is CASSQGGAKGNSPLHF. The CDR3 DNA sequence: TGTGCCAGCAGCCAAGGGGGGGCGAAGGGTAATTCACCCCTCCACTTT.

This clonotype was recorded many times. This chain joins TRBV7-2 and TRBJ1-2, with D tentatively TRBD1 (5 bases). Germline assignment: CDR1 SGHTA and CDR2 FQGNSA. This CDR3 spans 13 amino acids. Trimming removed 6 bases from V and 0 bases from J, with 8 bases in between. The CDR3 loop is CASRKTANYGYTF. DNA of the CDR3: TGTGCCAGCAGGAAGACAGCTAACTATGGCTACACCTTC.

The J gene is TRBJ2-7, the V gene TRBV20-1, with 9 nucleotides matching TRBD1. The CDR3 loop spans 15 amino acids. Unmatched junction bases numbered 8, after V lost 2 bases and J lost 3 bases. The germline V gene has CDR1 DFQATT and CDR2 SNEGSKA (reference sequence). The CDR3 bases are TGCAGTGCTAGATTATCCCACAGGGGGCTCTACGAGCAGTACTTC. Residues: CSARLSHRGLYEQYF.

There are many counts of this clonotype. The CDR3 sequence: CATSRGPEETQYF. The CDR3 coding sequence is TGTGCCACCAGCAGAGGACCCGAAGAGACCCAGTACTTC. The chain uses TRBV15 and TRBJ2-5, with D uncertain. This CDR3 comprises 13 residues. Looked up from germline, CDR1 is LNHNV and CDR2 is YYDKDF (reference sequence). Trimming removed 1 base from V and 3 bases from J, with 6 bases in between.

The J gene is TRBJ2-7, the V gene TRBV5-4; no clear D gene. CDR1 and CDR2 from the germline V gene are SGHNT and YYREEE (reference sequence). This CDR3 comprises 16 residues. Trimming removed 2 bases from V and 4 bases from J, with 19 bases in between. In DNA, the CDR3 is TGTGCCAGCAGCTTTATAGGTCCGAAAAACCATTACGAGCAGTACTTC. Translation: CASSFIGPKNHYEQYF. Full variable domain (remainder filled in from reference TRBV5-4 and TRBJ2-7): ETGVTQSPTHLIKTRGQQVTLRCSSQSGHNTVSWYQQALGQGPQFIFQYYREEENGRGNFPPRFSGLQFPNYSSELNVNALELDDSALYLCASSFIGPKNHYEQYFGPGTRLTVT.

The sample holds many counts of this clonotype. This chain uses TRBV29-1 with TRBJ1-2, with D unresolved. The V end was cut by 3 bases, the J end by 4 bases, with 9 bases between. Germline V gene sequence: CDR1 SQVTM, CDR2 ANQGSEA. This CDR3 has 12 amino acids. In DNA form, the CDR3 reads TGCAGCGTTGAGTATGCGGTCTATGGCTACACCTTC. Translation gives CSVEYAVYGYTF.

CDR3 region: CASTSSGGAITDTQYF. For the CDR3, the DNA is TGTGCCAGCACCTCTAGCGGGGGGGCAATCACAGATACGCAGTATTTT. The chain employs TRBV12-3 or TRBV12-4 and TRBJ2-3, with 12 bases lining up with TRBD2. J was trimmed by 2 bases and V by 7 bases; bases with no gene match: 7. This CDR3 has 16 residues.

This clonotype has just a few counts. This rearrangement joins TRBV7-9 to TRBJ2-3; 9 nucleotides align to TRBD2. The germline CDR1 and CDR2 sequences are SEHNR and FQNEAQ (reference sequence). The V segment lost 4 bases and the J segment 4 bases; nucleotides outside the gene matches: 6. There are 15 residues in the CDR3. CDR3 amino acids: CASSSKRGAADTQYF. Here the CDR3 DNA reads TGTGCCAGCAGCTCTAAGCGGGGGGCTGCAGATACGCAGTATTTT.

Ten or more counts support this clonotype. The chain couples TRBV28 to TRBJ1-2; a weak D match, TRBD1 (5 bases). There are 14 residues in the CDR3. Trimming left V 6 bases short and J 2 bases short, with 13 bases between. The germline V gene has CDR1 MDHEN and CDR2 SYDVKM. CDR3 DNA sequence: TGTGCCAGCAGAACCCCTGACAGCAACTATGGCTACACCTTC. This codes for CASRTPDSNYGYTF.

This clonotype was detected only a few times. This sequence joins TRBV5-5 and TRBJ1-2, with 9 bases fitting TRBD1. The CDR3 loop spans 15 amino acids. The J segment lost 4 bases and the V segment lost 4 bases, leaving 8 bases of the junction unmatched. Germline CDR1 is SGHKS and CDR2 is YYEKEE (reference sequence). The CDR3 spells CASSRGQGNVYGYTF. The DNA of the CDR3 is TGTGCCAGCAGCCGAGGACAGGGGAACGTCTATGGCTACACCTTC.

CDR3 residues: CASSYPDQPQHF. CDR3 DNA sequence: TGTGCCAGCAGTTACCCGGATCAGCCCCAGCATTTT. This chain links TRBV28 with TRBJ1-5, with D unclear. V lost 4 bases and J lost 5, with 6 bases in between. The CDR3 extends over 12 amino acids. The V gene's germline CDR1 is MDHEN and CDR2 SYDVKM.

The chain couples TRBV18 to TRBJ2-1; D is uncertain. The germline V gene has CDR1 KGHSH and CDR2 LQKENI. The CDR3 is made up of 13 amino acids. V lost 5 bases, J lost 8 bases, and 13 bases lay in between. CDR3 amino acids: CASSSNPADEQFF. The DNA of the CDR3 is TGTGCCAGCTCATCCAATCCTGCCGATGAGCAGTTCTTC.

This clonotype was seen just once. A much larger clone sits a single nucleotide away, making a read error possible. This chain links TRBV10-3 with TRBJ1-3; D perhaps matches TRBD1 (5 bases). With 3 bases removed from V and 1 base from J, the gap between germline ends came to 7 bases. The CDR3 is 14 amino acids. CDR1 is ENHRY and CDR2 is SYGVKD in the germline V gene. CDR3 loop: CAISDYRSGNTIYF. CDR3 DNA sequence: TGTGCCATCAGTGACTACAGGTCTGGAAACACCATATATTTT.

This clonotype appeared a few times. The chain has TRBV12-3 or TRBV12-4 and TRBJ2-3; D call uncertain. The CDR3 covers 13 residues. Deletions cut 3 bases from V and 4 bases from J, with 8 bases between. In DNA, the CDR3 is TGTGCCAGCAGTTTCAATATGGCAGATACGCAGTATTTT. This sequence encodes CASSFNMADTQYF.

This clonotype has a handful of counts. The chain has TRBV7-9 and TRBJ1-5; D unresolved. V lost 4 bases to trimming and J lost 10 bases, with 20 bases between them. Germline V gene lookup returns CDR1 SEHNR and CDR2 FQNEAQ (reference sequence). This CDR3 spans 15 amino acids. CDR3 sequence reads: CASSSHSSSGGPQHF. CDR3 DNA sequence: TGTGCCAGCAGCTCTCATAGCTCATCAGGTGGCCCCCAGCATTTT.

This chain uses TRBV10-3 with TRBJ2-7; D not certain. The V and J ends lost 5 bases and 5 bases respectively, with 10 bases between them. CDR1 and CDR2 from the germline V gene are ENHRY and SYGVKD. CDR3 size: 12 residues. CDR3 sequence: CAISPGPHEQYF. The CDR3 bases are TGTGCCATCAGTCCAGGTCCCCACGAGCAGTACTTC.